This paragraph reports one TCR beta chain. These data originate in a study of control samples from healthy donors and cancer patients. Using immunoSEQ multiplex PCR, the repertoire was profiled, and TCRdb retains in-frame clones only, with some absent. The sample records approximately 160,000 clones, roughly nine tenths being singletons. Sequencing was carried out using blood. This clonotype was sampled from a woman under 40 in good health.

The CDR3, as DNA: TGTGCCAGTAGGAAGGGACTTGGAGATACCGGGGAGCTGTTTTTT. It encodes CASRKGLGDTGELFF. J is TRBJ2-2 and V is TRBV19, with D perhaps TRBD2 (6 bases). CDR1 LNHDA and CDR2 SQIVND come from the germline V gene (reference sequence). Between the trimmed V and J ends, which lost 6 bases and 5 bases, there was a span of 16 bases. This CDR3 contains 15 residues.